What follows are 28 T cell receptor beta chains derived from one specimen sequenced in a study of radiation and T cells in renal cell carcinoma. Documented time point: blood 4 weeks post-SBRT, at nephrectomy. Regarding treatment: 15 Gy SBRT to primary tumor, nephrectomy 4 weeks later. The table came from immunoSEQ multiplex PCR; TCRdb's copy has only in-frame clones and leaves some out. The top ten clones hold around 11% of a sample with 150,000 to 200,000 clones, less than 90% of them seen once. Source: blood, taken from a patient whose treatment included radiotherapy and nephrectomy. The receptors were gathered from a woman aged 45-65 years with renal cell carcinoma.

Here the CDR3 DNA reads TGTGCCAGCAGCTTAATACAGAGGGATTCACCCCTCCACTTT. This encodes CASSLIQRDSPLHF. The chain employs TRBV7-6 and TRBJ1-6; D is uncertain. Germline CDR1 and CDR2: SGHVS and FNYEAQ. The CDR3 totals 14 residues. Between the trimmed V and J ends, which lost 2 bases and 8 bases, there was a span of 10 bases.

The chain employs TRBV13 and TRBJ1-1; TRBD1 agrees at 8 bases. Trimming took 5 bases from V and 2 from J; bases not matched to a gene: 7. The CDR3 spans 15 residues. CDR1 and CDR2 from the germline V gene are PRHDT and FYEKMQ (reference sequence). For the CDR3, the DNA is TGTGCCAGCAGCCTCGGTGACAGGGGAAACACTGAAGCTTTCTTT. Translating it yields CASSLGDRGNTEAFF.

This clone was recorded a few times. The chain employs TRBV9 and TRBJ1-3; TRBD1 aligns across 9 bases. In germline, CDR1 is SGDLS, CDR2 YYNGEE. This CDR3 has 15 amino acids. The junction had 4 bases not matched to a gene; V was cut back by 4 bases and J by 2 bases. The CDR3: CASSLRDRAGNTIYF. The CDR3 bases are TGTGCCAGCAGCCTCCGGGACAGGGCTGGAAACACCATATATTTT.

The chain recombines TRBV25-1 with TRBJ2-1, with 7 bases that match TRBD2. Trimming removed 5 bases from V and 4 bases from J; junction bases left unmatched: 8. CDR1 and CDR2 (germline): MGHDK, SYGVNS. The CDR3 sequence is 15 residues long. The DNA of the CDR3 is TGTGCCAGCAGTTGGCGGGGGACCCCATACAATGAGCAGTTCTTC. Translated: CASSWRGTPYNEQFF.

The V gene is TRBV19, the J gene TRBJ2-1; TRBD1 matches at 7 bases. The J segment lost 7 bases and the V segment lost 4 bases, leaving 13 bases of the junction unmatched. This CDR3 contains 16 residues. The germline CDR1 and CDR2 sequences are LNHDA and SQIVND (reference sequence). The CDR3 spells CASSRGTAREGNEQFF. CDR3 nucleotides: TGTGCCAGTAGTAGGGGGACAGCCCGTGAGGGGAATGAGCAGTTCTTC.

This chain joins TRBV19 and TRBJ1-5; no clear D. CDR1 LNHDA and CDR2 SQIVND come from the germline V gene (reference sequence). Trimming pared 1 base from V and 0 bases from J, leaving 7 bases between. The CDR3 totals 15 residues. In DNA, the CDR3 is TGTGCCAGTAGTATAGTCTTAATTAGCAATCAGCCCCAGCATTTT. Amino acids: CASSIVLISNQPQHF.

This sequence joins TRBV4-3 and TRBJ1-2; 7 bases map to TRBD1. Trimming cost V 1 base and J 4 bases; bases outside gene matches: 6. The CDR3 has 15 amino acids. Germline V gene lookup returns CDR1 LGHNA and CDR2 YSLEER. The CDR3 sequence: CASSQAHTGVYGYTF. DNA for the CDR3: TGCGCCAGCAGCCAAGCCCATACAGGGGTCTATGGCTACACCTTC.

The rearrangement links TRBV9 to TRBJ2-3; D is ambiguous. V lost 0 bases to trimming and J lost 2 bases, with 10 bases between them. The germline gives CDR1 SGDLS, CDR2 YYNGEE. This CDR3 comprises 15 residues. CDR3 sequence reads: CASSVGFRSTDTQYF. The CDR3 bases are TGTGCCAGCAGCGTAGGTTTCCGATCCACAGATACGCAGTATTTT.

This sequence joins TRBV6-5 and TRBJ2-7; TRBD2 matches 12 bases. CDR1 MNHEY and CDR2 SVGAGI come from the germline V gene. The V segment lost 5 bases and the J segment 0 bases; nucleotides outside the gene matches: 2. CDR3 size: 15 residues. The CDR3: CASSLTSGGSYEQYF. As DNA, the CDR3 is TGTGCCAGCAGTCTGACTAGCGGGGGCTCCTACGAGCAGTACTTC.

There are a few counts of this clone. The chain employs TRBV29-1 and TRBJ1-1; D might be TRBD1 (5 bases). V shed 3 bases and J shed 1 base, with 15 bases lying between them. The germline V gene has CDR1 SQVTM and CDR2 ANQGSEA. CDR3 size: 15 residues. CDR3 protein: CSVDPQGSQNTEAFF. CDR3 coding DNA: TGCAGCGTTGATCCCCAGGGCAGTCAGAACACTGAAGCTTTCTTT.

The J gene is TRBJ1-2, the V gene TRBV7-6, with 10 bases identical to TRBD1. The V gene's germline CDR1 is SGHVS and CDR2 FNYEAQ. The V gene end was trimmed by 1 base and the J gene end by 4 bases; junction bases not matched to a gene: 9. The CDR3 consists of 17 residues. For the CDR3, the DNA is TGTGCCAGCAGCTTAGGAGGTTCGACAGGGGGCCTCTATGGCTACACCTTC. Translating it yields CASSLGGSTGGLYGYTF.

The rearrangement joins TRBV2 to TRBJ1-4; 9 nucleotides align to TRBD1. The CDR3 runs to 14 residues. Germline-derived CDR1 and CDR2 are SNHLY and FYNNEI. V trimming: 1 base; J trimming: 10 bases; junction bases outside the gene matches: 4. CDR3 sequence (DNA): TGTGCCAGCAGTGAAGGGACAGGGGTCGGAAAACTGTTTTTT. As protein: CASSEGTGVGKLFF.

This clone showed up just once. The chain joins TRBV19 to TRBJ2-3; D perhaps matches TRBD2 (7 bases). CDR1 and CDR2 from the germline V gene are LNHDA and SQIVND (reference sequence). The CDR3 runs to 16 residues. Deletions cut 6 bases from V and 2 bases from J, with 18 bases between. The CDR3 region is CASSPGWGGSTDTQYF. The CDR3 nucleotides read TGTGCCAGTAGCCCTGGTTGGGGGGGCTCCACAGATACGCAGTATTTT.

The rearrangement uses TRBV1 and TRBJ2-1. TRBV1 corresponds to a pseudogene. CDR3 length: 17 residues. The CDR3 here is CTSSPPRVSGTYNEQFF. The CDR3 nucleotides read TGCACCAGCAGCCCCCCTAGGGTTTCAGGCACCTACAATGAGCAGTTCTTC.

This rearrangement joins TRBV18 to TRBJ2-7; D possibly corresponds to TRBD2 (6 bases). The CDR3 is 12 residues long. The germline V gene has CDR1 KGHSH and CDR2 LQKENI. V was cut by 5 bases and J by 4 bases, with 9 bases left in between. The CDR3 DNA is TGTGCCAGCTCAAAGCGGGTATACGAGCAGTACTTC. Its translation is CASSKRVYEQYF.

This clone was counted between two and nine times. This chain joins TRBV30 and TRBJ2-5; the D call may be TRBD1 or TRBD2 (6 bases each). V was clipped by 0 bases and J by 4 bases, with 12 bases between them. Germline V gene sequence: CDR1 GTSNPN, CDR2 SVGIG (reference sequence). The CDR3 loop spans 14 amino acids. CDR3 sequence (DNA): TGTGCCTGGAGTGTAAGGAGGGGGGCAGAGACCCAGTACTTC. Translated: CAWSVRRGAETQYF.

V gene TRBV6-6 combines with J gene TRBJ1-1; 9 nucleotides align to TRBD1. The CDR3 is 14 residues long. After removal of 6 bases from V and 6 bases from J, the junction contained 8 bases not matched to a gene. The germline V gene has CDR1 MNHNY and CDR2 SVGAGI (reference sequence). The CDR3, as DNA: TGTGCCAGCAGCGAGACAGGGGGATTACCTGAAGCTTTCTTT. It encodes CASSETGGLPEAFF.

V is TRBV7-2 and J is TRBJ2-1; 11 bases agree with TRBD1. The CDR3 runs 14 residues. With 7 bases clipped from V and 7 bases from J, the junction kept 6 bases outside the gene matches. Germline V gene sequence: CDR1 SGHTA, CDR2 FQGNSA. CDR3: CASTRDRGANEQFF. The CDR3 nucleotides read TGTGCCAGCACCCGGGACAGGGGGGCGAATGAGCAGTTCTTC. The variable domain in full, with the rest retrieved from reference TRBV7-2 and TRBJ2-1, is GAGVSQSPSNKVTEKGKDVELRCDPISGHTALYWYRQSLGQGLEFLIYFQGNSAPDKSGLPSDRFSAERTGGSVSTLTIQRTQQEDSAVYLCASTRDRGANEQFFGPGTRLTVL.

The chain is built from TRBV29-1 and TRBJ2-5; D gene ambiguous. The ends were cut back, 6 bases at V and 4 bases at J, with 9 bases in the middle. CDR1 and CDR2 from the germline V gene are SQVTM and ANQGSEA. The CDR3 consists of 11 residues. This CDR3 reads CSVGLSETQYF. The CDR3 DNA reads TGCAGCGTCGGCTTATCAGAGACCCAGTACTTC.

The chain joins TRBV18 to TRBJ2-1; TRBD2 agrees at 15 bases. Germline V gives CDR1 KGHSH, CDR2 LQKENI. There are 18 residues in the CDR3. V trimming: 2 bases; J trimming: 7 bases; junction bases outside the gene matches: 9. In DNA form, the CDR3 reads TGTGCCAGCTCACCATACTGGACTAGCGGGGGGGCTAGGAATGAGCAGTTCTTC. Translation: CASSPYWTSGGARNEQFF.

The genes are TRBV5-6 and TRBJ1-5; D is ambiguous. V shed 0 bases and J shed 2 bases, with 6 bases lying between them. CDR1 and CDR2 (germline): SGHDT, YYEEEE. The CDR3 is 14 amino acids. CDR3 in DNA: TGTGCCAGCAGCTTGGGACTAGGCAATCAGCCCCAGCATTTT. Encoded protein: CASSLGLGNQPQHF.

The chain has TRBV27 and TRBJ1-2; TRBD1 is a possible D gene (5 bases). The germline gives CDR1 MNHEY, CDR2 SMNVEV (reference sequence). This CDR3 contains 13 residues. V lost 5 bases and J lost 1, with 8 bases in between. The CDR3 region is CASSLRVNYGYTF. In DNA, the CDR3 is TGTGCCAGCAGTCTCAGGGTTAACTATGGCTACACCTTC.

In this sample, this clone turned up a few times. Here the CDR3 reads CASSSIGLTEVNQPQHF. The CDR3 DNA sequence: TGTGCCAGCAGTTCGATCGGCCTGACAGAAGTCAATCAGCCCCAGCATTTT. The V gene is TRBV28, the J gene TRBJ1-5; perhaps TRBD1 as D (5 bases). This CDR3 contains 17 residues. Trimming pared 4 bases from V and 3 bases from J, leaving 19 bases between. Germline CDR1 is MDHEN and CDR2 is SYDVKM. The full variable domain, with the rest looked up from reference TRBV28 and TRBJ1-5, is DVKVTQSSRYLVKRTGEKVFLECVQDMDHENMFWYRQDPGLGLRLIYFSYDVKMKEKGDIPEGYSVSREKKERFSLILESASTNQTSMYLCASSSIGLTEVNQPQHFGDGTRLSIL.

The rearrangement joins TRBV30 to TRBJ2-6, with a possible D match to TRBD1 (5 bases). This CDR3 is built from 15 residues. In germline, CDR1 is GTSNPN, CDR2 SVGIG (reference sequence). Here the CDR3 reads CARTTAGSGANVLTF. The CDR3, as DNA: TGTGCTCGGACCACCGCAGGGTCTGGGGCCAACGTCCTGACTTTC.

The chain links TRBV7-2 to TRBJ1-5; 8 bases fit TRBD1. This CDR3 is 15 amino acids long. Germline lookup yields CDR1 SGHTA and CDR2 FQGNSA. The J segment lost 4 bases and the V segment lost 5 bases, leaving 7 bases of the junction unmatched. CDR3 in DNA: TGTGCCAGCAGCCCCCGGACAGGGTCGAATCAGCCCCAGCATTTT. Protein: CASSPRTGSNQPQHF.

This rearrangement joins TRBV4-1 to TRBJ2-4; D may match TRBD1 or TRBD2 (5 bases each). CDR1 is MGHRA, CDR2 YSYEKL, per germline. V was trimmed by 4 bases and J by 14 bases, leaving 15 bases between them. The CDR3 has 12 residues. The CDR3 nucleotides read TGCGCCAGCAGCCCCATGGGGGAATCCAAGTACTTC. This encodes CASSPMGESKYF.

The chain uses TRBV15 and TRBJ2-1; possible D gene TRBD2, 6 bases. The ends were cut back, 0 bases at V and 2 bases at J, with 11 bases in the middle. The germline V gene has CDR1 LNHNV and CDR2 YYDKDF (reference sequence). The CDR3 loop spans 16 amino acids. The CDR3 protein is CATSRDGRGTYNEQFF. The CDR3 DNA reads TGTGCCACCAGCAGAGATGGCCGGGGGACCTACAATGAGCAGTTCTTC.

The CDR3 DNA is TGTGCCAGCAGTGACGACAGGGTGGCGCAGTTCTTC. Encoded protein: CASSDDRVAQFF. The genes are TRBV25-1 and TRBJ2-1; 7 bases align to TRBD1. The CDR3 runs 12 residues. Losses at the gene ends were 3 bases for V and 12 bases for J; bases not matched to a gene: 5. Germline V lookup: CDR1 MGHDK, CDR2 SYGVNS.